These 17 T cell receptor beta chains were all obtained from the same sample, sequenced in a study of blood T cell repertoires in COVID-19. Clones were sequenced by immunoSEQ multiplex PCR, and TCRdb holds only the in-frame ones, with some missing. This sample carries fewer than 350,000 clones, 86% of them seen once, and the ten largest clones take roughly 12%. The specimen was peripheral blood. These receptor sequences come from a woman aged 25 to 39 with COVID-19, enrolled during active disease.

The rearrangement uses TRBV20-1 and TRBJ2-1, with D unclear. Trimming pared 6 bases from V and 8 bases from J, leaving 8 bases between. The CDR3 extends over 10 amino acids. Germline-derived CDR1 and CDR2 are DFQATT and SNEGSKA (reference sequence). This CDR3 is CSAAGDEQFF. The CDR3 DNA reads as TGCAGTGCGGCTGGAGATGAGCAGTTCTTC.

The V call is TRBV19, the J call TRBJ1-3; the match to TRBD1 covers 7 bases. V lost 11 bases, J lost 0 bases, and 7 bases stayed unmatched. The V gene's germline CDR1 is LNHDA and CDR2 SQIVND (reference sequence). The CDR3 has 14 amino acids. The CDR3: CAAKGTVSGNTIYF. For the CDR3, the DNA is TGTGCCGCTAAAGGGACAGTCTCTGGAAACACCATATATTTT.

CDR3 residues: CASSPVGLQETQYF. In DNA form, the CDR3 reads TGTGCCAGCAGTCCCGTGGGACTCCAAGAGACCCAGTACTTC. V is TRBV28 and J is TRBJ2-5; the D gene is possibly TRBD2 (6 bases). The CDR3 covers 14 residues. Germline V gene lookup returns CDR1 MDHEN and CDR2 SYDVKM. The germline V and J ends were trimmed by 5 bases and 1 base, with 11 bases remaining between them.

The chain combines TRBV11-3 with TRBJ2-3; 9 nucleotides agree with TRBD2. From germline, CDR1 is SGHNT and CDR2 YENEEA. V lost 3 bases, J lost 1 base, and 8 bases stayed unmatched. This CDR3 has 17 residues. Here the CDR3 reads CASSLSGTSIRTDTQYF. The CDR3 DNA sequence: TGTGCCAGCAGCTTGTCCGGGACTAGCATTCGCACAGATACGCAGTATTTT.

The V call is TRBV9, the J call TRBJ2-1; possible D gene TRBD2, 5 bases. Between the trimmed V and J ends, which lost 4 bases and 0 bases, there was a span of 11 bases. This CDR3 is built from 15 residues. Per germline, CDR1 SGDLS and CDR2 YYNGEE. The CDR3 DNA sequence: TGTGCCAGCAGCAGAGACGGGAACTCCTACAATGAGCAGTTCTTC. Encoded protein: CASSRDGNSYNEQFF.

The chain uses TRBV3-1 (or the pseudogene TRBV3-2) and TRBJ2-3, with 7 bases lining up with TRBD2. V shed 7 bases and J 3 bases; nucleotides not matched to a gene: 7. Germline loops: CDR1 LGHDT, CDR2 YNNKEL (reference sequence). This CDR3 comprises 14 residues. DNA for the CDR3: TGTGCCAGCAATAAGCGGGGAGGTACAGATACGCAGTATTTT. It specifies CASNKRGGTDTQYF.

This sequence joins TRBV9 and TRBJ1-1; 9 bases fit TRBD1. V lost 3 bases and J lost 5; bases outside the gene matches: 5. CDR3 size: 14 residues. Germline CDR1 SGDLS, CDR2 YYNGEE. In DNA form, the CDR3 reads TGTGCCAGCAGCGGTAACAGGGGGCTTACTGAAGCTTTCTTT. This translates into CASSGNRGLTEAFF.

V and J are TRBV29-1 and TRBJ2-7, with 7 nucleotides matching TRBD2. With 4 bases clipped from V and 1 base from J, the junction kept 7 bases outside the gene matches. The CDR3 loop spans 14 amino acids. CDR1 and CDR2 from the germline V gene are SQVTM and ANQGSEA. Written as DNA, the CDR3 is TGCAGCGTTGCACGGCTAGCGGATTCCTACGAGCAGTACTTC. Its protein product is CSVARLADSYEQYF.

The chain links TRBV3-1 (or the pseudogene TRBV3-2) to TRBJ2-7, with 8 bases matching TRBD1. Germline V gene sequence: CDR1 LGHDT, CDR2 YNNKEL (reference sequence). The CDR3 runs 12 residues. V was pared by 3 bases and J by 5 bases, with 0 bases of the junction left unmatched. The DNA for the CDR3 is TGTGCCAGCAGCCAGGACAGGGACGAGCAGTACTTC. Translated: CASSQDRDEQYF.

The chain uses TRBV6-1 and TRBJ2-3, with D tentatively TRBD1 (6 bases). The ends were cut back, 3 bases at V and 4 bases at J, with 11 bases in the middle. The CDR3 totals 14 residues. From germline, CDR1 is MNHNS and CDR2 SASEGT. In nucleotides, the CDR3 is TGTGCCAGCAGTGAGGGACCAGGGGCAGATACGCAGTATTTT. Its translation is CASSEGPGADTQYF.

This clone appeared a single time. This rearrangement joins TRBV5-1 to TRBJ1-6; D not resolved. V lost 2 bases and J 7 bases, leaving 7 bases between the germline ends. Germline-derived CDR1 and CDR2 are SGHRS and YFSETQ. The CDR3 totals 13 residues. This CDR3 reads CASSFEQNSPLHF. The CDR3, as DNA: TGCGCCAGCAGCTTTGAACAGAATTCACCCCTCCACTTT.

V and J are TRBV19 and TRBJ2-4; D is uncertain. The CDR3 sequence is 16 residues long. Trimming took off 3 bases at V and 0 bases at J, with 12 bases between the two ends. CDR1 LNHDA and CDR2 SQIVND come from the germline V gene (reference sequence). CDR3 nucleotides: TGTGCCAGTAGTATGTGGGCAGCCTTAGCCAAAAACATTCAGTACTTC. Translation: CASSMWAALAKNIQYF.

The chain carries TRBV3-1 (or the pseudogene TRBV3-2) and TRBJ1-2, with D unclear. The ends were cut back, 1 base at V and 5 bases at J, with 5 bases in the middle. The CDR3 is 12 amino acids. Germline loops: CDR1 LGHDT, CDR2 YNNKEL (reference sequence). The CDR3 spells CASSQGQYGYTF. CDR3 in DNA: TGTGCCAGCAGCCAAGGGCAGTATGGCTACACCTTC.

This chain connects TRBV19 to TRBJ2-6; 10 bases fit TRBD1. Trimming cost V 7 bases and J 1 base; bases outside gene matches: 4. The CDR3 is 16 amino acids. CDR1 and CDR2 (germline): LNHDA, SQIVND (reference sequence). The CDR3 bases are TGTGCCAGTAAAAGGACAGGGGGGTCTGGGGCCAACGTCCTGACTTTC. This encodes CASKRTGGSGANVLTF.

This rearrangement joins TRBV5-3 to TRBJ2-1; a weak D match, TRBD2 (6 bases). TRBV5-3 is noted as an ORF with a role that remains uncertain. Trimming took off 1 base at V and 7 bases at J, with 18 bases between the two ends. The CDR3 runs to 16 residues. This chain's CDR3 is CARSLLSSVVQNEQFF. The CDR3, as DNA: TGTGCCAGAAGCTTGTTATCTAGCGTTGTGCAGAATGAGCAGTTCTTC.

The chain joins TRBV11-2 to TRBJ2-1; the match to TRBD1 covers 7 bases. The ends lost 2 bases at V and 7 bases at J; junction bases unmatched: 8. The CDR3 length is 15 residues. Germline loops: CDR1 SGHAT, CDR2 FQNNGV. The CDR3 loop is CASSLTATGTNEQFF. DNA for the CDR3: TGTGCCAGCAGCTTAACCGCGACAGGGACAAATGAGCAGTTCTTC.

CDR3 residues: CASSTGKGGFYEQYF. DNA for the CDR3: TGTGCCAGCAGTACCGGGAAGGGTGGTTTCTACGAGCAGTACTTC. V usage is TRBV6-5 and J usage is TRBJ2-7; the D gene is possibly TRBD2 (5 bases). Germline lookup yields CDR1 MNHEY and CDR2 SVGAGI. This CDR3 contains 15 residues. V was trimmed by 5 bases and J by 3 bases, leaving 17 bases between them.